This is a list of T cell receptor beta chains from one sample in a study of T cell responses to AZD1222 COVID-19 vaccine. The repertoire was sequenced with immunoSEQ multiplex PCR; TCRdb's copy has only in-frame clones and lacks some. The sample has about 120,000 clones, 85% to 90% seen once. Sample: peripheral blood, taken on day 0 of AZD1222 vaccination. The receptors were gathered from an adult in good health. Both conserved end residues are part of each CDR3. D genes are given only for firm matches. Clone size appears in some rows only: once, few, many, or a class for an expanded clone.

v_gene: TRBV5-6; j_gene: TRBJ1-2; d_gene: -; abundance: -; CDR3aa: CASSLVGAIGYGYTF; CDR3nt: TGTGCCAGCAGCTTGGTTGGCGCGATAGGCTATGGCTACACCTTC
v_gene: TRBV2; j_gene: TRBJ1-2; d_gene: TRBD1; abundance: -; CDR3aa: CASSGDRGGYGYTF; CDR3nt: TGTGCCAGCAGTGGGGACAGGGGAGGCTATGGCTACACCTTC
v_gene: TRBV5-6; j_gene: TRBJ2-7; d_gene: TRBD1; abundance: -; CDR3aa: CASSLFGTGGNEQYF; CDR3nt: TGTGCCAGCAGCTTGTTCGGGACAGGGGGCAACGAGCAGTACTTC
v_gene: TRBV4-2; j_gene: TRBJ2-1; d_gene: -; abundance: once; CDR3aa: CASSQGATNEQFF; CDR3nt: TGTGCCAGCAGCCAAGGGGCTACCAATGAGCAGTTCTTC
v_gene: TRBV7-3; j_gene: TRBJ2-2; d_gene: TRBD2; abundance: once; CDR3aa: CASSPTPRGGGELFF; CDR3nt: TGTGCCAGCAGCCCAACCCCGCGGGGGGGCGGGGAGCTGTTTTTT
v_gene: TRBV4-2; j_gene: TRBJ1-5; d_gene: TRBD1; abundance: -; CDR3aa: CASSHAGTGPESLNQPQHF; CDR3nt: TGTGCCAGCAGCCACGCCGGGACAGGGCCAGAAAGTTTGAATCAGCCCCAGCATTTT
v_gene: TRBV29-1; j_gene: TRBJ2-7; d_gene: TRBD1; abundance: -; CDR3aa: CSVLTGVEQYF; CDR3nt: TGCAGCGTTCTGACAGGGGTGGAGCAGTACTTC
v_gene: TRBV5-1; j_gene: TRBJ1-1; d_gene: -; abundance: -; CDR3aa: CASSLRANTEAFF; CDR3nt: TGCGCCAGCAGCTTGAGGGCGAACACTGAAGCTTTCTTT
v_gene: TRBV9; j_gene: TRBJ2-5; d_gene: TRBD2; abundance: -; CDR3aa: CASSPSGKSETQYF; CDR3nt: TGTGCCAGCAGCCCTAGCGGGAAGTCAGAGACCCAGTACTTC
v_gene: TRBV13; j_gene: TRBJ2-7; d_gene: -; abundance: -; CDR3aa: CASSPKGGGYEQYF; CDR3nt: TGTGCCAGCAGCCCCAAGGGGGGAGGGTACGAGCAGTACTTC
v_gene: TRBV30; j_gene: TRBJ2-7; d_gene: TRBD2; abundance: -; CDR3aa: CASRGASGIEQYF; CDR3nt: TGTGCTAGCCGGGGGGCTAGCGGGATCGAGCAGTACTTC
v_gene: TRBV6-2/TRBV6-3; j_gene: TRBJ1-1; d_gene: -; abundance: -; CDR3aa: CASSYTGGKTEAFF; CDR3nt: TGTGCCAGCAGTTATACGGGGGGCAAGACTGAAGCTTTCTTT
v_gene: TRBV28; j_gene: TRBJ1-5; d_gene: TRBD1; abundance: -; CDR3aa: CASSSPGQGAAQHF; CDR3nt: TGTGCCAGCAGTTCGCCGGGACAGGGGGCGGCCCAGCATTTT
v_gene: TRBV27; j_gene: TRBJ2-1; d_gene: TRBD2; abundance: -; CDR3aa: CASSFSAGGKNEQFF; CDR3nt: TGTGCCAGCAGTTTCTCCGCGGGAGGGAAGAATGAGCAGTTCTTC
v_gene: TRBV7-2; j_gene: TRBJ2-1; d_gene: -; abundance: -; CDR3aa: CASSSPRGNNEQFF; CDR3nt: TGTGCCAGCAGCTCCCCACGGGGAAACAATGAGCAGTTCTTC
v_gene: TRBV19; j_gene: TRBJ1-2; d_gene: -; abundance: -; CDR3aa: CASRRTVNYGYTF; CDR3nt: TGTGCCAGTAGGCGGACAGTTAACTATGGCTACACCTTC
v_gene: TRBV5-8; j_gene: TRBJ2-2; d_gene: TRBD2; abundance: -; CDR3aa: CASSSRLRLAPQVELFF; CDR3nt: TGTGCCAGCAGCTCCAGACTGAGACTAGCGCCTCAAGTGGAGCTGTTTTTT
v_gene: TRBV5-1; j_gene: TRBJ1-1; d_gene: -; abundance: -; CDR3aa: CASSFPGNTEAFF; CDR3nt: TGCGCCAGCAGCTTCCCCGGGAACACTGAAGCTTTCTTT
v_gene: TRBV2; j_gene: TRBJ1-2; d_gene: -; abundance: -; CDR3aa: CASSLQDGYGYTF; CDR3nt: TGTGCCAGCAGTTTGCAGGATGGCTATGGCTACACCTTC
v_gene: TRBV19; j_gene: TRBJ2-6; d_gene: -; abundance: -; CDR3aa: CASSFGGRSGANVLTF; CDR3nt: TGTGCCAGTAGTTTTGGGGGGAGGTCTGGGGCCAACGTCCTGACTTTC
v_gene: TRBV30; j_gene: TRBJ1-6; d_gene: -; abundance: -; CDR3aa: CAWSPPRRGDNSPLHF; CDR3nt: TGTGCCTGGAGTCCCCCACGGCGGGGTGATAATTCACCCCTCCACTTT
v_gene: TRBV10-3; j_gene: TRBJ1-6; d_gene: -; abundance: -; CDR3aa: CAISEPPGTLHF; CDR3nt: TGTGCCATCAGTGAGCCGCCGGGGACCCTCCACTTT
v_gene: TRBV28; j_gene: TRBJ1-2; d_gene: -; abundance: -; CDR3aa: CASSPQLTRNYGYTF; CDR3nt: TGTGCCAGCAGTCCCCAGCTGACGCGAAACTATGGCTACACCTTC
v_gene: TRBV19; j_gene: TRBJ2-7; d_gene: -; abundance: -; CDR3aa: CASSRRGSGSYEQYF; CDR3nt: TGTGCCAGTAGTCGCCGGGGTAGCGGCTCCTACGAGCAGTACTTC
v_gene: TRBV9; j_gene: TRBJ1-2; d_gene: TRBD1; abundance: -; CDR3aa: CASTGTGGYGYTF; CDR3nt: TGTGCCAGTACCGGGACAGGGGGCTATGGCTACACCTTC
v_gene: TRBV27; j_gene: TRBJ1-6; d_gene: TRBD1; abundance: once; CDR3aa: CASSSRQGGWSPLHF; CDR3nt: TGTGCCAGCAGTTCCCGCCAGGGGGGATGGTCACCCCTCCACTTT
v_gene: TRBV5-4; j_gene: TRBJ2-6; d_gene: -; abundance: -; CDR3aa: CASSREGNGANVLTF; CDR3nt: TGTGCCAGCAGCCGCGAGGGGAATGGGGCCAACGTCCTGACTTTC
v_gene: TRBV9; j_gene: TRBJ1-1; d_gene: TRBD1; abundance: once; CDR3aa: CASSAYRGGNTEAFF; CDR3nt: TGTGCCAGCAGCGCTTACAGGGGTGGGAACACTGAAGCTTTCTTT
v_gene: TRBV11-3; j_gene: TRBJ2-3; d_gene: -; abundance: -; CDR3aa: CASSFEGEADTQYF; CDR3nt: TGTGCCAGCAGCTTTGAGGGGGAGGCAGATACGCAGTATTTT
v_gene: TRBV5-5; j_gene: TRBJ2-2; d_gene: TRBD1; abundance: many; CDR3aa: CASSFNRGQGTGELFF; CDR3nt: TGTGCCAGCAGCTTTAACAGGGGGCAAGGCACCGGGGAGCTGTTTTTT
v_gene: TRBV4-2; j_gene: TRBJ1-2; d_gene: -; abundance: -; CDR3aa: CASSQDWGSGYTF; CDR3nt: TGTGCCAGCAGCCAAGATTGGGGCAGTGGCTACACCTTC
v_gene: TRBV28; j_gene: TRBJ2-6; d_gene: TRBD2; abundance: -; CDR3aa: CATLRAGRAGANVLTF; CDR3nt: TGTGCCACCCTAAGGGCAGGGAGGGCCGGGGCCAACGTCCTGACTTTC
v_gene: TRBV24-1; j_gene: TRBJ1-2; d_gene: TRBD1; abundance: -; CDR3aa: CATSDPRTGGSGYTF; CDR3nt: TGTGCCACCAGTGATCCGAGAACAGGGGGCTCTGGCTACACCTTC
v_gene: TRBV6-5; j_gene: TRBJ2-5; d_gene: -; abundance: once; CDR3aa: CASRTGQETQYF; CDR3nt: TGTGCCTCCCGGACGGGCCAAGAGACCCAGTACTTC
v_gene: TRBV5-6; j_gene: TRBJ1-6; d_gene: TRBD1; abundance: -; CDR3aa: CASSFGTAHNSPLHF; CDR3nt: TGTGCCAGCAGCTTTGGGACAGCGCATAATTCACCCCTCCACTTT
v_gene: TRBV28; j_gene: TRBJ1-2; d_gene: -; abundance: -; CDR3aa: CASSLGGKGYTF; CDR3nt: TGTGCCAGCAGTCTTGGGGGCAAAGGCTACACCTTC
v_gene: TRBV6-5; j_gene: TRBJ2-7; d_gene: -; abundance: -; CDR3aa: CASSYSWNYEQYF; CDR3nt: TGTGCCAGCAGTTACTCGTGGAACTACGAGCAGTACTTC
v_gene: TRBV7-9; j_gene: TRBJ1-6; d_gene: -; abundance: -; CDR3aa: CASSLIGQNNSPLHF; CDR3nt: TGTGCCAGCAGCTTAATCGGCCAGAATAATTCACCCCTCCACTTT
v_gene: TRBV12-3/TRBV12-4; j_gene: TRBJ2-7; d_gene: -; abundance: medium-sized; CDR3aa: CASSLGYEQYF; CDR3nt: TGTGCCAGCAGTTTAGGCTACGAGCAGTACTTC
v_gene: TRBV3-1/TRBV3-2; j_gene: TRBJ1-2; d_gene: -; abundance: -; CDR3aa: CASSQSRGGGYTF; CDR3nt: TGTGCCAGCAGCCAGAGCAGGGGTGGTGGCTACACCTTC
v_gene: TRBV11-2; j_gene: TRBJ2-1; d_gene: TRBD2; abundance: few; CDR3aa: CATTSPETSGGNEQFF; CDR3nt: TGTGCCACTACTTCGCCCGAGACTAGCGGGGGCAATGAGCAGTTCTTC
v_gene: TRBV5-1; j_gene: TRBJ2-4; d_gene: -; abundance: -; CDR3aa: CASSVARGKNIQYF; CDR3nt: TGCGCCAGCAGCGTAGCCCGAGGGAAAAACATTCAGTACTTC
v_gene: TRBV5-4; j_gene: TRBJ2-1; d_gene: -; abundance: -; CDR3aa: CASSLVYGDNEQFF; CDR3nt: TGTGCCAGCAGCTTGGTTTACGGGGACAATGAGCAGTTCTTC
v_gene: TRBV18; j_gene: TRBJ2-1; d_gene: -; abundance: few; CDR3aa: CASSPFGAPNEQFF; CDR3nt: TGTGCCAGCTCACCATTTGGGGCCCCCAATGAGCAGTTCTTC
v_gene: TRBV4-3; j_gene: TRBJ1-6; d_gene: -; abundance: -; CDR3aa: CASSQDTNSPLHF; CDR3nt: TGCGCCAGCAGCCAAGACACTAATTCACCCCTCCACTTT
v_gene: TRBV29-1; j_gene: TRBJ1-2; d_gene: -; abundance: once; CDR3aa: CSVYVELLQGYGYTF; CDR3nt: TGCAGCGTTTACGTTGAACTCCTGCAGGGTTATGGCTACACCTTC
v_gene: TRBV15; j_gene: TRBJ1-4; d_gene: -; abundance: -; CDR3aa: CATSRVGPSNEKLFF; CDR3nt: TGTGCCACCAGCAGAGTGGGGCCCAGTAATGAAAAACTGTTTTTT
v_gene: TRBV5-4; j_gene: TRBJ2-2; d_gene: -; abundance: once; CDR3aa: CASSFSLTGELFF; CDR3nt: TGTGCCAGCAGCTTTAGTCTCACCGGGGAGCTGTTTTTT
v_gene: TRBV6-2/TRBV6-3; j_gene: TRBJ1-1; d_gene: TRBD1; abundance: -; CDR3aa: CASSYSGTGMNTEAFF; CDR3nt: TGTGCCAGCAGTTACTCCGGGACAGGGATGAACACTGAAGCTTTCTTT
v_gene: TRBV6-6; j_gene: TRBJ1-1; d_gene: -; abundance: -; CDR3aa: CASSSPLQPNTEAFF; CDR3nt: TGTGCCAGCAGTTCCCCCCTACAACCGAACACTGAAGCTTTCTTT
v_gene: TRBV28; j_gene: TRBJ1-2; d_gene: TRBD1; abundance: -; CDR3aa: CASTWDRTGGTNGYTF; CDR3nt: TGTGCCAGCACTTGGGACCGGACAGGGGGCACGAATGGCTACACCTTC
v_gene: TRBV27; j_gene: TRBJ2-1; d_gene: TRBD1; abundance: -; CDR3aa: CASTGGHWQFF; CDR3nt: TGTGCCAGCACAGGGGGACATTGGCAGTTCTTC
v_gene: TRBV7-8; j_gene: TRBJ2-1; d_gene: -; abundance: once; CDR3aa: CASSLGDYRKYYNEQFF; CDR3nt: TGTGCCAGCAGCTTAGGTGACTACCGCAAGTATTACAATGAGCAGTTCTTC
v_gene: TRBV7-2; j_gene: TRBJ1-2; d_gene: -; abundance: -; CDR3aa: CASSPPLGPANYGYTF; CDR3nt: TGTGCCAGCAGTCCCCCACTCGGGCCAGCTAACTATGGCTACACCTTC